The 16 T cell receptor beta chains in this list originate from one sample, sequenced in a study of blood T cell repertoires in COVID-19. The repertoire was sequenced with immunoSEQ multiplex PCR; TCRdb's copy has only in-frame clones and lacks some. The table includes around 130,000 clones, 82% detected once. The sample taken for sequencing was peripheral blood. The receptors stem from a human donor in a cohort sampled during active COVID-19.

The chain employs TRBV11-2 and TRBJ1-4; a weak D match, TRBD1 (6 bases). The V and J ends lost 1 base and 6 bases respectively, with 15 bases between them. CDR3 size: 16 residues. Germline CDR1 is SGHAT and CDR2 is FQNNGV. CDR3 sequence reads: CASSLVPGQVHEKLFF. The CDR3 nucleotides read TGTGCCAGCAGCTTAGTGCCGGGACAAGTACATGAAAAACTGTTTTTT.

The chain joins TRBV10-2 to TRBJ2-7, with TRBD2 identical over 12 bases. J lost 3 bases, V lost 4 bases, and 10 bases had no gene match. The CDR3 loop spans 17 amino acids. From germline, CDR1 is WSHSY and CDR2 SAAADI. The DNA of the CDR3 is TGCGCCAGCAGTGGTCCGGGACTAGCGGGCCCCGGCTACGAGCAGTACTTC. It translates to CASSGPGLAGPGYEQYF.

Ten or more counts support this clone. The chain employs TRBV9 and TRBJ2-5, with 9 bases that match TRBD1. The germline gives CDR1 SGDLS, CDR2 YYNGEE. There are 15 residues in the CDR3. With 4 bases clipped from V and 4 bases from J, the junction kept 8 bases outside the gene matches. CDR3 DNA sequence: TGTGCCAGCAGCCCCCGGACAGGGGCATCAGAGACCCAGTACTTC. It encodes CASSPRTGASETQYF.

The genes are TRBV5-5 and TRBJ2-1; TRBD2 is a possible D gene (5 bases). This CDR3 comprises 15 residues. Per the germline V gene, CDR1 is SGHKS and CDR2 is YYEKEE (reference sequence). Trimming removed 1 base at V and 10 bases at J, with 18 bases between. For the CDR3, the DNA is TGTGCCAGCAGCTTGTCGACCGCGGGCGTGTCGGAGCAGTTCTTC. It translates to CASSLSTAGVSEQFF. The complete variable domain, with remaining parts taken from reference TRBV5-5 and TRBJ2-1, reads DAGVTQSPTHLIKTRGQQVTLRCSPISGHKSVSWYQQVLGQGPQFIFQYYEKEERGRGNFPDRFSARQFPNYSSELNVNALLLGDSALYLCASSLSTAGVSEQFFGPGTRLTVL.

V gene TRBV7-9 combines with J gene TRBJ2-5; D perhaps matches TRBD1 (5 bases). CDR1 is SEHNR and CDR2 is FQNEAQ in the germline V gene (reference sequence). V was pared by 5 bases and J by 5 bases, with 15 bases between. The CDR3 totals 14 residues. The CDR3 DNA follows: TGTGCCAGCAGCCCGCCAGGGATTCGCGAGACCCAGTACTTC. Its protein is CASSPPGIRETQYF. Variable domain in full (rest from reference TRBV7-9 and TRBJ2-5): DTGVSQNPRHKITKRGQNVTFRCDPISEHNRLYWYRQTLGQGPEFLTYFQNEAQLEKSRLLSDRFSAERPKGSFSTLEIQRTEQGDSAMYLCASSPPGIRETQYFGPGTRLLVL.

This rearrangement joins TRBV2 to TRBJ2-7; possibly TRBD1 for D (5 bases). Germline lookup yields CDR1 SNHLY and CDR2 FYNNEI. The CDR3 covers 15 residues. Trimming cost V 4 bases and J 0 bases, with 13 bases left between them. The CDR3 region has the DNA TGTGCCAGCAGTGTTCCCGGACAAAGCTCCTACGAGCAGTACTTC. Its protein product is CASSVPGQSSYEQYF.

This chain joins TRBV5-1 and TRBJ1-1; D gene unclear. V lost 3 bases to trimming and J lost 1 base, with 13 bases between them. This CDR3 comprises 15 residues. CDR1 and CDR2 (germline): SGHRS, YFSETQ. CDR3 nucleotide sequence: TGCGCCAGCAGCTCGCCGGAGGCAGGGAACACTGAAGCTTTCTTT. Amino acid sequence: CASSSPEAGNTEAFF.

The rearrangement links TRBV18 to TRBJ1-1; 9 bases agree with TRBD1. J was trimmed by 4 bases and V by 5 bases; bases with no gene match: 8. The CDR3 has 15 amino acids. Germline CDR1 reads KGHSH; CDR2 reads LQKENI. The CDR3 DNA sequence: TGTGCCAGCTCAGTAGGGACAGGGCGAGGCACTGAAGCTTTCTTT. It specifies CASSVGTGRGTEAFF.

The chain is built from TRBV5-6 and TRBJ2-4; possible D gene TRBD2, 5 bases. The germline V gene has CDR1 SGHDT and CDR2 YYEEEE. This CDR3 contains 16 residues. V lost 1 base and J 1 base, leaving 12 bases between the germline ends. The chain's CDR3 is CASSLMGEFAKNIQYF. The DNA of the CDR3 is TGTGCCAGCAGCTTGATGGGAGAATTCGCCAAAAACATTCAGTACTTC.

This chain links TRBV7-9 with TRBJ2-7; 7 nucleotides line up with TRBD1. Germline CDR1 reads SEHNR; CDR2 reads FQNEAQ (reference sequence). This CDR3 contains 15 residues. Losses at the gene ends were 4 bases for V and 2 bases for J; bases not matched to a gene: 8. The CDR3 reads CASSSQGVPTYEQYF. In nucleotides, the CDR3 is TGTGCCAGCAGCTCTCAGGGGGTCCCCACCTACGAGCAGTACTTC.

This chain uses TRBV5-4 with TRBJ1-6, with D maybe TRBD1 (6 bases). Germline V lookup: CDR1 SGHNT, CDR2 YYREEE (reference sequence). The length of the CDR3 is 16 residues. Trimming took 0 bases from V and 6 from J, leaving 13 bases between them. The CDR3 sequence: CASSLALQGPNSPLHF. In nucleotides, the CDR3 is TGTGCCAGCAGCTTGGCTTTACAGGGACCTAATTCACCCCTCCACTTT.

The chain recombines TRBV19 with TRBJ2-7; perhaps TRBD2 as D (6 bases). The V end lost 10 bases, the J end lost 2 bases, and 12 bases lay between the germline ends. Germline CDR1 is LNHDA and CDR2 is SQIVND (reference sequence). The CDR3 contains 12 residues. CDR3 nucleotide sequence: TGTGCCACCGGTCCGGGGGCCTACGAGCAGTACTTC. Translation gives CATGPGAYEQYF.

This chain links TRBV7-5 with TRBJ2-3; TRBD2, the table's D call, was not compared with the DNA. TRBV7-5 is a pseudogene segment. This CDR3 is built from 17 residues. The CDR3, as DNA: TGTGTCAGAAGCTTAGCGCGGGCAGATCTTATGACAGATACGCAGTATTTT. As protein: CVRSLARADLMTDTQYF.

This rearrangement joins TRBV6-2 or TRBV6-3 to TRBJ1-4; 8 nucleotides match TRBD1. CDR3 length: 16 residues. Per the germline V gene, CDR1 is MNHEY and CDR2 is SVGEGT. The trim removed 6 bases at V and 8 bases at J, leaving 14 bases unmatched. The CDR3: CASSDRGAEGSEKLFF. The CDR3 DNA reads TGTGCCAGCAGCGACAGGGGAGCGGAGGGGTCGGAAAAACTGTTTTTT.

The chain has TRBV5-5 and TRBJ2-1, with no clear D. The CDR3 covers 12 residues. Looked up from germline, CDR1 is SGHKS and CDR2 is YYEKEE (reference sequence). V was shortened by 0 bases and J by 9 bases, with 7 bases between the two germline ends. For the CDR3, the DNA is TGTGCCAGCAGCTTGGGAGGTACTGAGCAGTTCTTC. As protein: CASSLGGTEQFF.

The chain joins TRBV2 to TRBJ2-1; 7 nucleotides match TRBD2. This CDR3 is built from 16 residues. V lost 5 bases and J lost 6; bases outside the gene matches: 13. Looked up from germline, CDR1 is SNHLY and CDR2 is FYNNEI. The CDR3 DNA reads as TGTGCCAGCAGTAAAAGGGGAGGGTCAACTAGCAATGAGCAGTTCTTC. This gives the protein CASSKRGGSTSNEQFF. Filled out from reference TRBV2 and TRBJ2-1, the complete variable domain reads EPEVTQTPSHQVTQMGQEVILRCVPISNHLYFYWYRQILGQKVEFLVSFYNNEISEKSEIFDDQFSVERPDGSNFTLKIRSTKLEDSAMYFCASSKRGGSTSNEQFFGPGTRLTVL.